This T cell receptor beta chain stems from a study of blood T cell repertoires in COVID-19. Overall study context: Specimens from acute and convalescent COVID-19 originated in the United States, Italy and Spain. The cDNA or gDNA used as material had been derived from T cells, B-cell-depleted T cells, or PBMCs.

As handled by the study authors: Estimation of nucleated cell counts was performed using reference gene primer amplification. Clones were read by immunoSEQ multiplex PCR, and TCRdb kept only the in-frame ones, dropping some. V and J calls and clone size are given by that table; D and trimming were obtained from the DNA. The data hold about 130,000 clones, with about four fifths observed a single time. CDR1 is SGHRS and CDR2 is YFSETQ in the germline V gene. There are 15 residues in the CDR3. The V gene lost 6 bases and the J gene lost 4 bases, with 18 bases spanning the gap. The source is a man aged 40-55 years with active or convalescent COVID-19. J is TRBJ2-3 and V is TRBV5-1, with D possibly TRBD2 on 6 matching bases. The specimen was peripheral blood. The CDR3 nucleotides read TGCGCCAGCAAGGGAGGTCCAAGGGTCGCAGATACGCAGTATTTT. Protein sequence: CASKGGPRVADTQYF.